This TCR beta chain was observed in a study of blood T cells in healthy people across ages (dated by TCRdb to between 2015 and 2017). General notes on the study: In model experiments, template switching captured roughly one uniquely barcoded TCR beta cDNA molecule for every two T cells. The study measured age-related changes in TCR beta repertoire diversity using deep sequencing normalized with unique cDNA molecular identifiers. Four age groups were formed from the donors: young (average approximately 15 years), middle-aged (around 40), aged (about 62) and long-lived (82). Donors of different ages were randomly distributed across sequencing lanes to avoid experimental bias. The study analyzed two additional independent replicas of 1 million unique cDNA reads from the same blood draw for two donors, one aged 18 to 29 and one aged 80 or older.

The germline V gene encodes CDR1 SGHRS and CDR2 YFSETQ. The V and J ends are trimmed by 7 bases and 7 bases, leaving 18 bases between them. From the cysteine up to the phenylalanine, the CDR3 has a length of 14 residues. Left in the record is the CDR3 DNA by itself, 42 bases read in frame from the first base. Donors were 35 to 40 systemically healthy Caucasian individuals from Russia aged roughly 6 to 90 years. Roughly 10 milliliters of peripheral blood were drawn from each donor into EDTA-treated Vacutainer tubes. Ficoll-Paque density-gradient centrifugation was used to isolate PBMCs, with at least 7 million per sample. Total RNA, at least 5.5 micrograms per sample, was extracted from PBMCs with Trizol reagent. For every donor, an aliquot of PBMCs went through flow cytometry to measure the percentages of naive CD45RAhigh/CD27high T cells. Points the paper makes about the study in general: Bulk unsorted PBMC profiling prevented conclusive comparison of naive and antigen-experienced compartments. Total diversity estimates from one million sequenced T cells were considered lower bounds and underestimates. Compared with the aged group, more naive CD4+ T cells, fewer expanded clones and increased TCR diversity were shown by the long-lived group, suggesting age selection. As age increased, observed TCR beta diversity per million T cells dropped in a roughly linear way, and a significant reduction was already evident by age around 41. Because the CMV infection status of the donors was unknown, age-related changes in expanded clonotypes may potentially have been confounded. A strong correlation was found between observed TCR beta diversity and the percentage of naive T cells measured by flow cytometry.

To prepare the library, 5' RACE was applied. Sequencing was carried out with an Illumina HiSeq 2500. The second PCR ran for about 7 to 11 cycles and used a J-beta primer mix along with a sample-barcoded 5' primer. A unique molecular identifier was introduced onto each TCR beta cDNA molecule by a template-switch 5' adaptor carrying 12 random nucleotides. Each sample yielded at least 2.5 million CDR3-containing paired-end reads. All of the RNA was converted into first-strand cDNA using the Mint cDNA synthesis kit, with a TRBC-specific oligonucleotide serving as the primer. Following uracil-DNA glycosylase treatment, all cDNA underwent a first 18-cycle PCR with the universal primers M1SS and BC2_uni_R. The original pipeline was this. For normalization, 1 million high-quality reads, each with a distinct molecular identifier, were randomly selected from each sample. Reads sharing molecular identifiers were discarded rather than binned into consensus sequences. MiTCR, with a Q25 quality threshold and the strictest error-elimination algorithm, was used for CDR3 identification, clonotype clustering and error correction. A nonparametric unseen species model with Euler transformation was used to estimate a lower bound on total TCR beta diversity. TCRdb redid the processing of the public reads, applying fastp at Q25 and MiXCR, and retained in-frame beta chains. Each record represents a unique CDR3 protein, reported with the most common genes and DNA among its rows. For this entry, the V and J calls and clone size follow TCRdb and not the study's own pipeline. The sample includes about 970,000 distinct CDR3 sequences, with about 51% observed a single time. Clones ranked in the top ten supply 20% to 25% of the sample.

On this clonotype: What antigen it recognizes has not been identified. No per-base quality is available; no much larger clone lies one base away.

Sequences were obtained from blood. This TCR came from a woman in her sixties in good health. The sequence is built from TRBV5-1 and TRBJ2-1; TRBD2 is a weak D gene call, 6 bases matching. The CDR3 protein is CASGDTGSRNEQFF. Read as DNA, the sequence is TGCGCCAGCGGCGACACCGGGAGTAGAAATGAGCAGTTCTTC. The full variable domain, with segments outside the CDR3 supplied by the reference TRBV5-1 and TRBJ2-1 proteins, appears as KAGVTQTPRYLIKTRGQQVTLSCSPISGHRSVSWYQQTPGQGLQFLFEYFSETQRNKGNFPGRFSGRQFSNSRSEMNVSTLELGDSALYLCASGDTGSRNEQFFGPGTRLTVL.